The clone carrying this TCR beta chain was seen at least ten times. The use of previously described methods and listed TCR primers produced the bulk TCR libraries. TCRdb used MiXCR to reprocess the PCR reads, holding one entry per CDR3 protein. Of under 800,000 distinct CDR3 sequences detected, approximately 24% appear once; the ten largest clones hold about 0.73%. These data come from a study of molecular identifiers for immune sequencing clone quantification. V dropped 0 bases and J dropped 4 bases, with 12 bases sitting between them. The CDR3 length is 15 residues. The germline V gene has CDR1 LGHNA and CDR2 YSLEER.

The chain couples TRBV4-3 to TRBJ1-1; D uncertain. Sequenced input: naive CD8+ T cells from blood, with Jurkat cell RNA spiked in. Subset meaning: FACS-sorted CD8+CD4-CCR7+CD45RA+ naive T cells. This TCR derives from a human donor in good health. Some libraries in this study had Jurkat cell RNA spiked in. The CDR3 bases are TGCGCCAGCAGCCAAGAGGCACCCCCGAGCACTGAAGCTTTCTTT. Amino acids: CASSQEAPPSTEAFF.